These 3 T cell receptor beta chains share one sample of origin, sequenced in a study of blood T cells in healthy people across ages. It was with a sample-barcoded 5' primer and a J-beta primer mix that a second PCR of roughly 7 to 12 cycles was run. In TCRdb, the 5' RACE reads were re-called with MiXCR into one record per CDR3 protein. The sample lists about 1.6 million distinct CDR3 sequences; almost 35% were seen once. The specimen was blood. These TCRs come from a woman between 25 and 40 years old in good health.

The gene calls are TRBV7-6 and TRBJ2-6, with 7 bases aligning to TRBD1. V shed 5 bases, J shed 4 bases, and the junction held 11 bases outside the gene matches. There are 17 residues in the CDR3. Germline-derived CDR1 and CDR2 are SGHVS and FNYEAQ. The DNA for the CDR3 is TGTGCCAGCAGCCTAGGGACAGTGAGGTCCGGGGCCAACGTCCTGACTTTC. This sequence encodes CASSLGTVRSGANVLTF.

J is TRBJ1-1 and V is TRBV20-1; possibly TRBD1 for D (5 bases). CDR1 DFQATT and CDR2 SNEGSKA come from the germline V gene (reference sequence). The ends were cut back, 6 bases at V and 6 bases at J, with 11 bases in the middle. CDR3 length: 11 residues. CDR3 bases: TGCAGTGCAAGCAGGGTACCTGAAGCTTTCTTT. Translating it yields CSASRVPEAFF.

V is TRBV12-3 or TRBV12-4 and J is TRBJ2-7; a weak D match, TRBD2 (6 bases). The DNA end lines up better with TRBJ2-5; the J call may be wrong. CDR3 size: 16 residues. In DNA, the CDR3 is TGTGCCAGCAGTCCGCGGAGGGCCAGGCTGCAAGAGACCCAGTACTTC. Its protein is CASSPRRARLQETQYF.